This T cell receptor (beta chain) was recorded in a study of T cells in localized non-small cell lung cancer (TCRdb year 2020). About the study as a whole: Comparing tumors with uninvolved tumor-adjacent lungs, the study looked at the T cell repertoires of fewer than 250 patients with early-stage NSCLC. The cohort consisted of 236 treatment-naive NSCLC patients whose localized lung tumors had been resected. The mean age of the NSCLC patients was less than 70 years, with about 120 men and around 100 women. The research as a whole found: Because multi-region tumor sequencing was not performed, intratumor heterogeneity could not be ruled out. A median of 57 of the top 100 tumor clones turned up in the paired uninvolved adjacent lung, and 25 to 30 of those clones also ranked among the top 100 of that same adjacent lung. Since the design was exploratory, TCR variables were selected using unadjusted p-values with no false-discovery rate correction. Longer overall survival was associated with higher blood T cell density, whereas shorter survival was associated with higher adjacent-lung clonality. Uninvolved tumor-adjacent lung showed the highest T cell clonality, higher than tumor, which suggests more focused antigenic responses in the adjacent lung.

The CDR3 covers 15 residues, taking in both the cysteine and the phenylalanine. Only the CDR3 part of the read is kept: 45 bases, read in frame from the first base. Sequences SGHAT (CDR1) and FQNNGV (CDR2) are obtained from the germline V gene. V has 4 bases trimmed and J has 5 bases trimmed; junction bases matching no gene number 5. At diagnosis, tumor, uninvolved tumor-adjacent lung and peripheral blood were collected and then preserved as a mix of FFPE and fresh-frozen material. For TCR repertoire profiling, blood samples were analyzed as peripheral blood mononuclear cells. For this clone: There is no known antigen for this receptor. Base qualities are not at hand, and no much larger clone is one base apart.

TCR beta CDR3 regions were sequenced from DNA using the immunoSEQ Assay. The paper's data handling went like this. T cell density was computed as TCR beta template counts normalized to usable DNA estimated by amplifying housekeeping genes. The preseqR package was used to estimate richness by extrapolating to 400,000 templates for PBMC samples and to 120,000 templates for tissue samples. Clonality was calculated as one minus Pielou's evenness. Differential abundance testing on productive amino-acid clonotypes, with a minimum total count of 5 and an alpha of 0.1, was used to identify tissue-enriched TCRs. Repertoire overlap between compartments was quantified with the Jaccard Index and Morisita Overlap Index. GLIPH grouped TCR beta CDR3s together with public tetramer-defined viral CDR3s, and a viral motif had to include at least three viral sequences and show V-gene enrichment. Imported from immuneACCESS, the table was reduced by TCRdb to in-frame sequences with V and J called. These copies leave out some clones; in studies compared against another copy, an unresolved V gene accounts for under half, and the cause of the remainder is not known. The V and J calls and clone size are taken from that table; D and trimming were inferred from the DNA. Present in this sample are around 21,000 clones, around nine tenths of which were seen just once. Of the sample, about an eighth is held by the ten largest clones.

The sample here was peripheral blood, taken before any cancer treatment. The rearrangement combines TRBV11-2 with TRBJ1-4; 9 bases in the middle match TRBD1. The origin of this receptor is a male donor aged 60 or over with stage I lung adenocarcinoma. CDR3 sequence: CASSSPDRGNEKLFF. The nucleotides are TGTGCCAGCAGCTCTCCGGACAGGGGCAATGAAAAACTGTTTTTT.